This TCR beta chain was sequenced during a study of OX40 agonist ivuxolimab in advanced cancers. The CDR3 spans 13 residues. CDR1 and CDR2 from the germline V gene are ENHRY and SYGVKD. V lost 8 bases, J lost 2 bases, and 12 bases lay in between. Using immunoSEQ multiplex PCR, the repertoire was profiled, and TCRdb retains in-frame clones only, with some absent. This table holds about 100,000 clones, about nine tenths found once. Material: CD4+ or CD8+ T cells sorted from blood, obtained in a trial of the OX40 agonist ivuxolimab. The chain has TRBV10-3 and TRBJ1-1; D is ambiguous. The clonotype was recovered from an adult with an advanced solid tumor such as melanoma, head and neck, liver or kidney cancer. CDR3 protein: CAIASDPNTEAFF. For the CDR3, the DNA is TGTGCCATCGCCTCAGATCCTAACACTGAAGCTTTCTTT.